Sequencing of this T cell receptor (beta chain) was carried out in a study of blood T cell repertoires in COVID-19. Study in general: Collection of acute and convalescent COVID-19 samples took place in the United States, Italy and Spain. PBMCs, B-cell-depleted T cells, or T cells were the source of the cDNA or gDNA that made up the material.

TCRdb's copy holds only in-frame clones and misses some; the assay was immunoSEQ multiplex PCR. The profile shows roughly 100,000 clones, around nine tenths of them singletons. Germline values: CDR1 LGHNA, CDR2 YNFKEQ. The CDR3 has 13 residues. V gave up 0 bases and J gave up 5 bases, with 7 bases separating them. Sequencing was carried out using peripheral blood. The TCR originated in a woman of 80 years or more in a cohort sampled during active COVID-19. The chain combines TRBV4-2 with TRBJ1-1; no clear D gene. CDR3 region: CASSQDAETEAFF. In DNA, the CDR3 is TGTGCCAGCAGCCAAGATGCAGAAACTGAAGCTTTCTTT.